These 11 T cell receptor beta chains were all obtained from the same sample, sequenced in a study of CD8 T cells in ankylosing spondylitis. No antigens are known for them. Study-wide results and limits: Made up of about eight highly homologous variants, a TCR beta motif appeared characteristic of ankylosing spondylitis blood.

TCRdb analysed the 5' RACE reads with MiXCR anew, one entry per CDR3 protein. The data hold about 460,000 distinct CDR3 sequences, with approximately 5% observed a single time. Sequencing was performed on blood, either unsorted or a sorted T cell fraction (not recorded which). The receptors originated from a male donor with ankylosing spondylitis.

This clonotype was detected ten times or more. The J gene is TRBJ2-7, the V gene TRBV20-1, with D perhaps TRBD1 (5 bases). The V gene lost 5 bases and the J gene lost 2 bases, with 10 bases spanning the gap. Germline CDR1 and CDR2: DFQATT and SNEGSKA (reference sequence). The CDR3 runs to 12 residues. The CDR3 DNA follows: TGCAGTGCTGGTAGGGGCACCTACGAGCAGTACTTC. This gives the protein CSAGRGTYEQYF.

Ten or more counts support this clonotype. The gene calls are TRBV29-1 and TRBJ1-2; a weak D match, TRBD1 (6 bases). Germline CDR1 SQVTM, CDR2 ANQGSEA. The CDR3 contains 14 residues. V lost 7 bases and J 4 bases, leaving 19 bases between the germline ends. The CDR3 protein is CSAETRGILYGYTF. CDR3 nucleotide sequence: TGCAGCGCCGAAACCAGGGGAATACTCTATGGCTACACCTTC.

This clonotype was found many times. The rearrangement links TRBV19 to TRBJ2-5; maybe TRBD1 (5 bases). V lost 4 bases and J lost 5, with 11 bases in between. The CDR3 length is 13 residues. Germline lookup yields CDR1 LNHDA and CDR2 SQIVND (reference sequence). This CDR3 reads CASSKPGRETQYF. The CDR3 DNA sequence: TGTGCCAGTAGTAAGCCAGGGCGGGAGACCCAGTACTTC.

Ten or more counts support this clonotype. This chain joins TRBV6-1 and TRBJ1-1; no definite D call. This CDR3 is built from 11 residues. Trimming stripped 5 bases from V and 8 bases from J, with 9 bases between. Germline V gene lookup returns CDR1 MNHNS and CDR2 SASEGT. CDR3: CASSSPWEAFF. The CDR3 nucleotides are TGTGCCAGCAGTTCCCCTTGGGAAGCTTTCTTT.

This clonotype was picked up many times. This chain connects TRBV12-3 or TRBV12-4 to TRBJ1-5; weak D call: TRBD1 (6 bases). V was clipped by 3 bases and J by 3 bases, with 18 bases between them. This CDR3 spans 17 amino acids. The CDR3 region is CASSFPLTDRFNQPQHF. DNA for the CDR3: TGTGCCAGCAGTTTCCCCCTCACCGACAGGTTCAATCAGCCCCAGCATTTT.

This clonotype occurred many times. The chain is built from TRBV12-3 or TRBV12-4 and TRBJ1-1; TRBD1 might be the D (5 bases). This CDR3 region has 16 residues. V shed 3 bases and J shed 5 bases, with 19 bases lying between them. CDR3 sequence reads: CASSFGRGGIKTEAFF. CDR3 DNA: TGTGCCAGCAGTTTCGGACGGGGGGGGATAAAAACTGAAGCTTTCTTT.

This clonotype was detected ten times or more. The chain employs TRBV7-9 and TRBJ1-5; D gene unclear. This CDR3 contains 17 residues. V lost 2 bases, J lost 2 bases, and 16 bases lay in between. CDR1 is SEHNR and CDR2 is FQNEAQ in the germline V gene (reference sequence). CDR3: CASSLSYQKTGNQPQHF. The CDR3 DNA is TGTGCCAGCAGCTTAAGTTATCAGAAAACGGGCAATCAGCCCCAGCATTTT.

This clonotype appeared a few times. The chain carries TRBV7-2 and TRBJ2-3; D is unclear. This CDR3 spans 16 amino acids. V was shortened by 5 bases and J by 2 bases, with 17 bases between the two germline ends. Germline assignment: CDR1 SGHTA and CDR2 FQGNSA. CDR3 DNA sequence: TGTGCCAGCAGCGCGAACAGAGTACCCCCCACAGATACGCAGTATTTT. Its translation is CASSANRVPPTDTQYF.

This clonotype came up many times. V and J are TRBV6-5 and TRBJ2-7; 7 bases map to TRBD1. CDR1 MNHEY and CDR2 SVGAGI come from the germline V gene. With 1 base clipped from V and 1 base from J, the junction kept 7 bases outside the gene matches. The CDR3 spans 16 residues. The CDR3 coding sequence is TGTGCCAGCAGTTACTTTGCGGCAGGGGGTTCCTACGAGCAGTACTTC. Its translation is CASSYFAAGGSYEQYF.

This clonotype showed up many times. The chain is built from TRBV5-1 and TRBJ2-3; D might be TRBD2 (6 bases). This CDR3 spans 15 amino acids. CDR1 and CDR2 (germline): SGHRS, YFSETQ. V gave up 1 base and J gave up 2 bases, with 11 bases separating them. Here the CDR3 reads CASSLLPSDTDTQYF. CDR3 bases: TGCGCCAGCAGCTTGTTGCCTAGCGACACAGATACGCAGTATTTT. The whole variable domain, filled in from reference TRBV5-1 and TRBJ2-3, reads KAGVTQTPRYLIKTRGQQVTLSCSPISGHRSVSWYQQTPGQGLQFLFEYFSETQRNKGNFPGRFSGRQFSNSRSEMNVSTLELGDSALYLCASSLLPSDTDTQYFGPGTRLTVL.

This clonotype was recorded at least ten times. The chain has TRBV6-1 and TRBJ2-4; TRBD1 aligns across 8 bases. This CDR3 comprises 17 residues. Germline V lookup: CDR1 MNHNS, CDR2 SASEGT. The ends lost 6 bases at V and 2 bases at J; junction bases unmatched: 12. The CDR3 spells CASSRTGTGRTKNIQYF. The CDR3 DNA follows: TGTGCCAGCAGCCGCACCGGGACAGGAAGGACCAAAAACATTCAGTACTTC.